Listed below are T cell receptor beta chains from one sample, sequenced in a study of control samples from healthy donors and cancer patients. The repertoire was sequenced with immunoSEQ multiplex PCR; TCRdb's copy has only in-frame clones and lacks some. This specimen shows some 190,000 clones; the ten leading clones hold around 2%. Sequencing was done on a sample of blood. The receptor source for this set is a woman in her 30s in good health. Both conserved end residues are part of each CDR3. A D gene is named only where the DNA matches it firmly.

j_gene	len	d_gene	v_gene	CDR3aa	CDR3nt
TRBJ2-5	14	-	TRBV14	CASSLRGSGETQYF	TGTGCCAGCAGCCTCAGGGGTTCGGGGGAGACCCAGTACTTC
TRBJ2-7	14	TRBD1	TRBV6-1	CASSETGTVYEQYF	TGTGCCAGCAGTGAGACCGGGACAGTCTACGAGCAGTACTTC
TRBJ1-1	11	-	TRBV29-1	CSWGRNTEAFF	TGCAGCTGGGGGCGGAACACTGAAGCTTTCTTT
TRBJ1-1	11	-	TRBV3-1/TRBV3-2	CASGGVTEAFF	TGTGCCAGCGGTGGGGTCACTGAAGCTTTCTTT
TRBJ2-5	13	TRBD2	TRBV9	CASSLGGKETRYF	TGTGCCAGCAGCCTGGGGGGGAAAGAGACCCGGTACTTC
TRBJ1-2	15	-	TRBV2	CATTGGEGFGYGYTF	TGTGCCACCACAGGCGGGGAGGGGTTCGGCTATGGCTACACCTTC
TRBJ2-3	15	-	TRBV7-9	CASSLALPRVDTQYF	TGTGCCAGCAGCTTAGCCCTCCCGAGGGTCGATACGCAGTATTTT
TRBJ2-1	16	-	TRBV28	CASKARWRGPYNEQFF	TGTGCCAGCAAGGCTCGGTGGCGGGGGCCCTACAATGAGCAGTTCTTC
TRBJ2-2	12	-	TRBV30	CAWRLVGGELFF	TGTGCCTGGAGGTTGGTCGGCGGGGAGCTGTTTTTT
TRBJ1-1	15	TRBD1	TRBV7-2	CASSTEQGAYTEAFF	TGTGCCAGCAGCACTGAACAGGGGGCGTACACTGAAGCTTTCTTT
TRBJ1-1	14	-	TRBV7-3	CASSLTAVGTEAFF	TGTGCCAGCAGCTTAACCGCCGTGGGCACTGAAGCTTTCTTT
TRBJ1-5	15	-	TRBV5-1	CASSLVSGVNQPQHF	TGCGCCAGCAGCTTGGTCTCGGGGGTAAATCAGCCCCAGCATTTT
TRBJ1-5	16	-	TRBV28	CASSLLGGRGNQPQHF	TGTGCCAGCAGTTTATTAGGGGGAAGAGGGAATCAGCCCCAGCATTTT
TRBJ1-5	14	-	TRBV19	CASSIFSFNQPQHF	TGTGCCAGTAGTATTTTCAGCTTCAATCAGCCCCAGCATTTT
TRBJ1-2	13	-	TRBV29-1	CSAQWTVKDGYTF	TGCAGCGCCCAATGGACAGTGAAGGATGGCTACACCTTC
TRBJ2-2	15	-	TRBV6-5	CASSYRTGNTGELFF	TGTGCCAGCAGTTACCGAACAGGGAACACCGGGGAGCTGTTTTTT
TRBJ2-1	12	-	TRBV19	CASSIAYNEQFF	TGTGCCAGTAGTATCGCTTACAATGAGCAGTTCTTC
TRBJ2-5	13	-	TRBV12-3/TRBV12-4	CASSPQRGETQYF	TGTGCCAGCAGCCCACAGAGGGGGGAGACCCAGTACTTC